This is a list of T cell receptor beta chains from one sample in a study of control samples from healthy donors and cancer patients. Profiling relied on immunoSEQ multiplex PCR, and the TCRdb table lists in-frame clones only, not all of them. The sample has about 100,000 clones, 93% seen once. The sequenced material came from blood. The receptors here all came from a man aged 18 to 30 in good health. Both conserved end residues are part of each CDR3. Each record gives: V gene, D gene, clone size, J gene, CDR3 DNA, CDR3 protein. D genes are given only for firm matches. The size field is filled for only some rows; it gives once, few, many or a size class.

>TRBV7-9|TRBD1|-|TRBJ1-2
TGTGCCAGCAGCATAGGGACAGGGGTTCGGAATGGCTACACCTTC
CASSIGTGVRNGYTF
>TRBV7-6|-|once|TRBJ1-2
TGTGCCAGCAGCCCGACGGGGACCAACTATGGCTACACCTTC
CASSPTGTNYGYTF
>TRBV5-4|TRBD1|-|TRBJ2-7
TGTGCCAGCAGCTTCTGGGACAGTCACTACGAGCAGTACTTC
CASSFWDSHYEQYF
>TRBV19|-|-|TRBJ1-2
TGTGCCAGTACCGACCGAGAGGACTATGGCTACACCTTC
CASTDREDYGYTF
>TRBV6-5|-|-|TRBJ2-2
TGTGCCAGCAGTAACACCGGGGAGCTGTTTTTT
CASSNTGELFF
>TRBV29-1|TRBD2|-|TRBJ2-7
TGCAGCGTTGAGGGACTAGCGGGATACGAGCAGTACTTC
CSVEGLAGYEQYF
>TRBV7-9|TRBD2|-|TRBJ2-2
TGTGCCAGCAGACCACCTAGCGGGGTGAACACCGGGGAGCTGTTTTTT
CASRPPSGVNTGELFF
>TRBV6-5|-|-|TRBJ1-3
TGTGCCAGCAGTTACTCGATACCAGAGTCAGGAAACACCATATATTTT
CASSYSIPESGNTIYF
>TRBV6-5|TRBD2|-|TRBJ2-4
TGTGCCAGCAGTCTTTCTAGCGGGGGGAAAAACATTCAGTACTTC
CASSLSSGGKNIQYF
>TRBV5-1|TRBD1|once|TRBJ2-1
TGCGCCAGCAGCTCGACAGGGTTAGTCGATGAGCAGTTCTTC
CASSSTGLVDEQFF
>TRBV12-3/TRBV12-4|-|-|TRBJ2-1
TGTGCCAGCAGCCCTCAATACAATGAGCAGTTCTTC
CASSPQYNEQFF
>TRBV5-1|-|-|TRBJ1-3
TGCGCCAGCAGCTTGGAGTCAGGGGATAAGGGAAACACCATATATTTT
CASSLESGDKGNTIYF
>TRBV19|TRBD1|-|TRBJ1-4
TGTGCCAGTAGCAGGACAGGGGGAAATGAAAAACTGTTTTTT
CASSRTGGNEKLFF
>TRBV18|-|-|TRBJ1-1
TGTGCCAGCTCACCATTCCCAGGGAACACTGAAGCTTTCTTT
CASSPFPGNTEAFF
>TRBV3-1/TRBV3-2|-|-|TRBJ1-5
TGTGCCAGCAGCCTGGTTACGGCTCGCAGCAATCAGCCCCAGCATTTT
CASSLVTARSNQPQHF
>TRBV30|-|-|TRBJ1-2
TGTGCCTGGAGTGAGGGGGGCGATGGCTACACCTTC
CAWSEGGDGYTF
>TRBV6-4|-|-|TRBJ1-2
TGTGCCAGCAGTAAGTTCCCACCGGAGGGCGATGGCTACACCTTC
CASSKFPPEGDGYTF
>TRBV6-5|-|-|TRBJ1-1
TGTGCCAGCCGCCTTAGGGCTCCCCTTGAAGCTTTCTTT
CASRLRAPLEAFF
>TRBV6-1|-|-|TRBJ1-3
TGTGCCAGCAGTGAAGGTGGGGGTCTCTCTGGAAACACCATATATTTT
CASSEGGGLSGNTIYF
>TRBV29-1|-|-|TRBJ1-2
TGCAGCGTTGAAAAACTAGGGTCCGGCAAATTGAGCTACACCTTC
CSVEKLGSGKLSYTF
>TRBV11-3|-|once|TRBJ2-3
TGTGCCAGCAGCAACGGACAGGCCGCGGGAACGCAGTATTTT
CASSNGQAAGTQYF
>TRBV19|TRBD1|-|TRBJ1-2
TGTGCCAGTAGCCCAGGACAGGGGAGAGAAGGCTACACCTTC
CASSPGQGREGYTF
>TRBV7-2|-|-|TRBJ2-1
TGTGCCAGCAGCTTAGCGTATTGGATCCGTTCAAGTTACAATGAGCAGTTCTTC
CASSLAYWIRSSYNEQFF
>TRBV7-3|TRBD2|-|TRBJ2-1
TGTGCCAGCAGCTTAACGAGTAGGGCGGGAGGCTCCTACAATGAGCAGTTCTTC
CASSLTSRAGGSYNEQFF
>TRBV11-2|-|once|TRBJ2-1
TGTGCCAGCAGCTTAGGGTCCGGCGAGCAGTTCTTC
CASSLGSGEQFF
>TRBV30|-|-|TRBJ1-1
TGTGCCTGGAGTGTAGCGGCCCTCGGGATCCCGAACACTGAAGCTTTCTTT
CAWSVAALGIPNTEAFF
>TRBV7-2|-|-|TRBJ1-3
TGTGCCAGCAGCTTACAGCGACGCCTTAACTCTGGAAACACCATATATTTT
CASSLQRRLNSGNTIYF
>TRBV5-6|-|-|TRBJ2-7
TGTGCCAGCAGCGGGAACAGGCAGTTAACCTACGAGCAGTACTTC
CASSGNRQLTYEQYF
>TRBV30|TRBD1|-|TRBJ1-1
TGTGCCTACAGACAGGGCCCTATGAACACTGAAGCTTTCTTT
CAYRQGPMNTEAFF
>TRBV7-2|TRBD1|-|TRBJ1-2
TGTGCCAGCAGTTCCCGGGGAGGGGGCGCAAGACATGGCTACACCTTC
CASSSRGGGARHGYTF
>TRBV30|TRBD2|-|TRBJ2-1
TGTGCCTGGGGTAAAGATGCGGGAGGGCAAGGTGAGCAGTTCTTC
CAWGKDAGGQGEQFF
>TRBV27|TRBD1|-|TRBJ1-1
TGTGCCAGCAGTGGGCCTCGACAGGGTAGGATGAACACTGAAGCTTTCTTT
CASSGPRQGRMNTEAFF